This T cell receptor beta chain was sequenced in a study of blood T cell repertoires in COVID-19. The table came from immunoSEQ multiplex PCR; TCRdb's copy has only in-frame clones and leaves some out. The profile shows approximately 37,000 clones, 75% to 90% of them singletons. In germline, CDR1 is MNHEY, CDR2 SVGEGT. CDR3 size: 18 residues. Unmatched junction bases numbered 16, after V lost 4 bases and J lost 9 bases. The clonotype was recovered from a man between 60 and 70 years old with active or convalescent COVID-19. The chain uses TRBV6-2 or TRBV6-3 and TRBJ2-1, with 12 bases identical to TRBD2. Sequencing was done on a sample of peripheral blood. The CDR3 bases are TGTGCCAGCAGTTTAGGACTAGCGGGAAGGAGCATCAATGGTGAGCAGTTCTTC. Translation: CASSLGLAGRSINGEQFF.